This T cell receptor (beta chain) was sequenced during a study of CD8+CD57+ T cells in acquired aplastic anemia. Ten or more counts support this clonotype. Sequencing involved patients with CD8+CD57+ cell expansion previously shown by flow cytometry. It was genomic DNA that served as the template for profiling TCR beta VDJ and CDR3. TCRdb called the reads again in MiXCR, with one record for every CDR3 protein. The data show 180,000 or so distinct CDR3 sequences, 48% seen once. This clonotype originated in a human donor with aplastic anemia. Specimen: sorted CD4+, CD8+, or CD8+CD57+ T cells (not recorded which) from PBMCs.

CDR3 coding DNA: TGCAGCGTTGAGGACTCCATACCCGAAGAGACCCAGTACTTC. It translates to CSVEDSIPEETQYF. The gene calls are TRBV29-1 and TRBJ2-5, with D tentatively TRBD2 (5 bases). Germline V gene sequence: CDR1 SQVTM, CDR2 ANQGSEA. The CDR3 has 14 residues. Trimming removed 3 bases at V and 3 bases at J, with 14 bases between.